This TCR beta chain comes out of a study of OX40 agonist ivuxolimab in advanced cancers. Study-level background: Ivuxolimab was an agonistic, fully human IgG2 monoclonal antibody directed against OX40 (CD134), a costimulatory receptor. The purpose of peripheral TCRbeta sequencing was to test whether ivuxolimab changed TCR sequence diversity and led to clonal T-cell expansion. Partial responses occurred in three dose-escalation patients: two with cutaneous melanoma and one with hepatocellular carcinoma. The dose-escalation cohort was roughly 87% male with a mean age of about 60 years, ranging from roughly 20 to 80. Prior anti-PD-1, anti-PD-L1 or anti-CTLA-4 therapy was permitted, and 40% of dose-escalation patients had received checkpoint inhibitors. The paper covers the monotherapy dose-escalation part of the phase I ivuxolimab trial, which included N of about 50 patients. Of the roughly 51 dose-escalation patients, hepatocellular carcinoma was present in approximately 20, melanoma in roughly 15, renal cell carcinoma in 9 and head and neck cancer in 9. Intravenous ivuxolimab was administered to patients every 2 weeks at six dose levels: 0.01, 0.1, 0.3, 1.5, 3 and 10 mg/kg.

CDR1 is given as MDHEN and CDR2 as SYDVKM, both from the germline V gene. A distance of 10 bases separates the germline ends of V and J, which lose 2 bases and 0 bases respectively. From the cysteine up to the phenylalanine, the CDR3 has a length of 15 residues. Only CDR3 DNA remains: 45 bases, in frame from the first base. Patients with autoimmune disease history or receiving systemic immunosuppression were excluded from the trial. Peripheral blood for TCR sequencing was collected from all dose cohorts at baseline, on cycle 4 day 1, and on cycle 7 day 1. The samples were drawn from a first-in-human, open-label, multicenter phase I dose-escalation trial of ivuxolimab. Adults with locally advanced or metastatic melanoma, renal cell, hepatocellular, or head and neck squamous cell carcinoma were enrolled in the trial. Before TCR sequencing, CD4+ and CD8+ T cells were separately sorted from peripheral blood.

Genomic DNA was extracted from sorted cells for sequencing of the TCRbeta CDR3 region. The immunoSEQ Assay was used to sequence the TCRbeta CDR3 regions. TCRdb holds this immuneACCESS table with in-frame rearrangements only. Some clones are missing; in checked studies, unresolved V genes explain under half, and the rest has no known cause. Within this sample are some 19,000 clones, with roughly 89% of them counted one time only. Clones ranked in the top ten supply roughly 50% of the sample. Note on this clone: This receptor's antigen is unknown. Base quality data are lacking; no much larger clone is found one base away.

Overall study results and their limits: At doses of 0.1 to 3.0 mg/kg, clonal expansion of both CD4+ and CD8+ T cells in blood was seen between baseline and week 6. In partial responders in the 0.1-3.0 mg/kg groups, normalized peripheral clonal expansion was found to be among the lowest, especially among CD8+ T cells. On average, CD8+ T cells showed more expanded clones than CD4+ T cells after ivuxolimab. Antigen specificity was not determined for the clonally expanded peripheral T cells. Low levels of normalized T-cell clonal expansion were also seen in some nonresponding patients.

This receptor chain uses TRBV28 and TRBJ1-2; there is no confident call for the D gene. This clonotype was obtained from an adult with an advanced solid tumor such as melanoma, head and neck, liver or kidney cancer. This specimen was CD4+ or CD8+ T cells sorted from blood, taken in a trial of the OX40 agonist ivuxolimab. Here is the DNA: TGTGCCAGCAGTTTAGACGCGACCACTAACTATGGCTACACCTTC. Its amino acids are CASSLDATTNYGYTF.